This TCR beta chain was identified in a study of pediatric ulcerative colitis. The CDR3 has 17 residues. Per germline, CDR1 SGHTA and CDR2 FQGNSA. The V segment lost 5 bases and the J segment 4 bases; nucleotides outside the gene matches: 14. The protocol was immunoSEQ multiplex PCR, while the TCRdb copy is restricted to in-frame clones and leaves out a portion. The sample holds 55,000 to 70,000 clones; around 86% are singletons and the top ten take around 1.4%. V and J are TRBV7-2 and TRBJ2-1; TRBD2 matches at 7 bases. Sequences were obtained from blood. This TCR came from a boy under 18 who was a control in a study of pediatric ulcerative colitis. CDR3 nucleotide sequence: TGTGCCAGCAGCCCTTCTCTACTGGCGGGAGAGTACAATGAGCAGTTCTTC. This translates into CASSPSLLAGEYNEQFF.